This T cell receptor (beta chain) was obtained from a study of blood T cell repertoires in COVID-19. About the research overall: PBMCs, B-cell-depleted T cells, or T cells provided the cDNA or gDNA that made up the material.

Germline V lookup: CDR1 SQVTM, CDR2 ANQGSEA. Trimming cost V 7 bases and J 0 bases; bases outside gene matches: 9. The CDR3 has 15 residues. Using immunoSEQ multiplex PCR, the repertoire was profiled, and TCRdb retains in-frame clones only, with some absent. The profile shows 150,000 or so clones, about 80% of them singletons. Participant age was roughly 18 to 100 years, and participants resided in roughly 25 US areas. Clinical history reported by participants formed the basis on which cohorts were assigned. This chain connects TRBV29-1 to TRBJ2-1; 7 bases match TRBD1. Sequences were obtained from PBMCs or T cells enriched from blood (not recorded which). The source of this sequence is a man aged 45 to 65 who had recovered from COVID-19. This CDR3 is CSGNRGVNSYNEQFF. CDR3 nucleotide sequence: TGCAGCGGGAACAGGGGTGTCAACTCCTACAATGAGCAGTTCTTC.